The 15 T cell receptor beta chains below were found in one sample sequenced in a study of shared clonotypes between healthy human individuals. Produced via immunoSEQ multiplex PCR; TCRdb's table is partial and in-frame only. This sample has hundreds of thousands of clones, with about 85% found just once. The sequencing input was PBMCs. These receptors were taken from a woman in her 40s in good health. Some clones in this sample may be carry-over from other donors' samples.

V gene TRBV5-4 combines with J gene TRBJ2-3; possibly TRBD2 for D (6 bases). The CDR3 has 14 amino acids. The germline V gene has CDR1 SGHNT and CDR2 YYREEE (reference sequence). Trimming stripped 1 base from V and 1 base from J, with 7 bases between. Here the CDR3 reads CASSLWGGTDTQYF. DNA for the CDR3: TGTGCCAGCAGCTTGTGGGGGGGCACAGATACGCAGTATTTT.

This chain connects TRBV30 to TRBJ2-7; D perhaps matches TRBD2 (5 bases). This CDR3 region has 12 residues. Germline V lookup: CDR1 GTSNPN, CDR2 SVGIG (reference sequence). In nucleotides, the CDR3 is TGTGCGGCGAGGGCAGCTGGCTACGAGCAGTACTTC. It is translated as CAARAAGYEQYF.

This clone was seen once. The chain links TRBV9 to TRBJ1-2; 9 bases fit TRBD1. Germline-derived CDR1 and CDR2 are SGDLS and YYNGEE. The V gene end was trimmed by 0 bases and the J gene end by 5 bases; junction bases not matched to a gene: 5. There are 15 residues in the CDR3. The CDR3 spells CASSVARDREYGYTF. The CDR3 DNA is TGTGCCAGCAGCGTAGCTAGGGACAGGGAATATGGCTACACCTTC.

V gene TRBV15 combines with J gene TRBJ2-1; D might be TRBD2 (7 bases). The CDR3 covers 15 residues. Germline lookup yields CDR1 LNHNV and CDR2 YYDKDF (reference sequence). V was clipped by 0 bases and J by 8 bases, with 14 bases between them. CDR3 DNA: TGTGCCACCAGCAGAGAATCCAGGGGAGGGGATGAGCAGTTCTTC. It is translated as CATSRESRGGDEQFF.

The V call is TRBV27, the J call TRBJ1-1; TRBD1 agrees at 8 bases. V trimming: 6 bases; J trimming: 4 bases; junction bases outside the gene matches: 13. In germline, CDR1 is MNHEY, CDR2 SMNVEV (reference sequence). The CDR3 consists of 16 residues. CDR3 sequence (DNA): TGTGCCAGCAGAAGACAGGGGCCCCTCCGCGGCACTGAAGCTTTCTTT. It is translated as CASRRQGPLRGTEAFF.

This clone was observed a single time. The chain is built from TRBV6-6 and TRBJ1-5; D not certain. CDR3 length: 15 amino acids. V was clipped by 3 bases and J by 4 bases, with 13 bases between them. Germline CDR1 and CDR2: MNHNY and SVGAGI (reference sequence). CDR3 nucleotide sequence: TGTGCCAGCAGTTATCTCCCGGATAGGAATCAGCCCCAGCATTTT. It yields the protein CASSYLPDRNQPQHF.

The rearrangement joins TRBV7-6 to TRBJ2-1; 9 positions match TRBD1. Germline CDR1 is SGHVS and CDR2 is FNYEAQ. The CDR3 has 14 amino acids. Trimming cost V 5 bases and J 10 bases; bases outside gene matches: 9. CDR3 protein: CASSVGQGTIEQFF. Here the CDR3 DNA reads TGTGCCAGCAGCGTCGGACAGGGGACTATAGAGCAGTTCTTC.

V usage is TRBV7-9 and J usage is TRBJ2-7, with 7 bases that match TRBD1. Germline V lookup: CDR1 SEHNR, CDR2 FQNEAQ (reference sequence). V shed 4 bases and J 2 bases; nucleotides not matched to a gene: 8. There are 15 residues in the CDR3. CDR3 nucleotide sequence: TGTGCCAGCAGCTCGCCCGACAGGGACGCCTACGAGCAGTACTTC. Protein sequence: CASSSPDRDAYEQYF.

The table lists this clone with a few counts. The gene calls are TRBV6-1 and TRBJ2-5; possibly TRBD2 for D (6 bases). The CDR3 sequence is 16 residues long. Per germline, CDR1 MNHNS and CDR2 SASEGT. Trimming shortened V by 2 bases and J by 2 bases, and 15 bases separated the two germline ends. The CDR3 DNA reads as TGTGCCAGCAGTGAACTTGGTAGCGGAGCACAAGAGACCCAGTACTTC. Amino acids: CASSELGSGAQETQYF.

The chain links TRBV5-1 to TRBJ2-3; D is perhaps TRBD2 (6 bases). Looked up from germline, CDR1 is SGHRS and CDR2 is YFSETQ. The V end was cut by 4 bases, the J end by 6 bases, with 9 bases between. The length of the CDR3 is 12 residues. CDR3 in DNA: TGCGCCAGCAGCCCCACTAGCGATACGCAGTATTTT. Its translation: CASSPTSDTQYF.

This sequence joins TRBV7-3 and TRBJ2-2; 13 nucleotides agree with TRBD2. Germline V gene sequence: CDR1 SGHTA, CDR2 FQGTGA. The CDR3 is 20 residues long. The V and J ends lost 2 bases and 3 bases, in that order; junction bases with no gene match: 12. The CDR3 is CASSLDPVPGLAGYTGELFF. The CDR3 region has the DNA TGTGCCAGCAGCTTAGATCCGGTTCCGGGACTAGCGGGATACACCGGGGAGCTGTTTTTT.

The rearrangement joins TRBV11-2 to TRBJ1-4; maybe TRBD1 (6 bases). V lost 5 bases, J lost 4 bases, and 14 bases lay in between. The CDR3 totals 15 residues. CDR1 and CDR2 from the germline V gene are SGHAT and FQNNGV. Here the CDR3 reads CASSLGGHVNEKLFF. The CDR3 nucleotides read TGTGCCAGCAGCCTAGGGGGACACGTTAATGAAAAACTGTTTTTT.

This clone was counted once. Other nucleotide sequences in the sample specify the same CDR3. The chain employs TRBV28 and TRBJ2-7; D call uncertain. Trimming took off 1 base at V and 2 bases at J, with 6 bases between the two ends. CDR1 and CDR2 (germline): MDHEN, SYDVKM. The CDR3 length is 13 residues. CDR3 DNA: TGTGCCAGCAGTTTATCCCAGACCTACGAGCAGTACTTC. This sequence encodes CASSLSQTYEQYF. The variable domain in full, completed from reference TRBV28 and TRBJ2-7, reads DVKVTQSSRYLVKRTGEKVFLECVQDMDHENMFWYRQDPGLGLRLIYFSYDVKMKEKGDIPEGYSVSREKKERFSLILESASTNQTSMYLCASSLSQTYEQYFGPGTRLTVT.

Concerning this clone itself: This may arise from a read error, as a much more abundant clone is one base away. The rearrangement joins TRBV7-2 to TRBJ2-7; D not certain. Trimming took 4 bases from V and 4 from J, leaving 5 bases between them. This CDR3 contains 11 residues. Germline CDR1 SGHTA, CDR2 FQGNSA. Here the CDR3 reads CASSWGYEQYF. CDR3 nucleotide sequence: TGTGCCAGCAGCTGGGGTTACGAGCAGTACTTC. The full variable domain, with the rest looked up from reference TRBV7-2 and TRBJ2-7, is GAGVSQSPSNKVTEKGKDVELRCDPISGHTALYWYRQSLGQGLEFLIYFQGNSAPDKSGLPSDRFSAERTGGSVSTLTIQRTQQEDSAVYLCASSWGYEQYFGPGTRLTVT.

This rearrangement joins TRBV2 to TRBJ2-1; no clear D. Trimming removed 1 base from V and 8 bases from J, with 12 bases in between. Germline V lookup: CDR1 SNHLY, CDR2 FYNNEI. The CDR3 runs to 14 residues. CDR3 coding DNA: TGTGCCAGCAGTGAAGAGTTTCCGGCGGATGAGCAGTTCTTC. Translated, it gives CASSEEFPADEQFF.